This is a list of T cell receptor beta chains from one sample in a study of T cells in Graves' hyperthyroidism and ophthalmopathy. TCRdb re-derived calls from the multiplex PCR reads in MiXCR, one entry per CDR3 protein. Of 200,000 to 250,000 distinct CDR3 sequences in the sample, approximately 20% are singletons; the top ten hold around two fifths. The sequenced material came from blood. These receptors all stem from a man aged 35-49 years with Graves' hyperthyroidism. Both conserved end residues are part of each CDR3.

j_gene: TRBJ1-2; v_gene: TRBV18; CDR3aa: CASSSGGTRFYGYTF
j_gene: TRBJ2-1; v_gene: TRBV6-1; CDR3aa: CASRRSGTSSNEQFF
j_gene: TRBJ2-5; v_gene: TRBV11-2; CDR3aa: CASSFSLGGETQYF
j_gene: TRBJ2-1; v_gene: TRBV18; CDR3aa: CASSPGLAGNYNEQFF
j_gene: TRBJ2-3; v_gene: TRBV4-3; CDR3aa: CASSQEPPGQGTDTQYF
j_gene: TRBJ2-1; v_gene: TRBV20-1; CDR3aa: CSAGTRDYNEQFF
j_gene: TRBJ2-1; v_gene: TRBV24-1; CDR3aa: CATSDATSGSWDEQFF
j_gene: TRBJ2-1; v_gene: TRBV15; CDR3aa: CATSSEGTSGGRQFF
j_gene: TRBJ2-7; v_gene: TRBV2; CDR3aa: CARRQGGNEQYF
j_gene: TRBJ1-2; v_gene: TRBV7-9; CDR3aa: CASGDRGMYGYTF
j_gene: TRBJ2-1; v_gene: TRBV27; CDR3aa: CASSFGPSSYNEQFF
j_gene: TRBJ2-1; v_gene: TRBV7-8; CDR3aa: CASSLGLGTDNEQFF
j_gene: TRBJ1-6; v_gene: TRBV6-1; CDR3aa: CASGRDRQSPLHF
j_gene: TRBJ2-2; v_gene: TRBV2; CDR3aa: CASSPGLAGPSSGELFF
j_gene: TRBJ1-3; v_gene: TRBV18; CDR3aa: CASSRDRTHSGNTIYF
j_gene: TRBJ1-2; v_gene: TRBV11-2; CDR3aa: CASSVDIPNYGYTF
j_gene: TRBJ2-1; v_gene: TRBV11-2; CDR3aa: CASSLALVGNEQFF
j_gene: TRBJ1-2; v_gene: TRBV20-1; CDR3aa: CSATGGDYGYTF
j_gene: TRBJ1-4; v_gene: TRBV7-8; CDR3aa: CASSSGTGDEKLFF
j_gene: TRBJ2-7; v_gene: TRBV13; CDR3aa: CASSLDRRSYEQYF
j_gene: TRBJ1-5; v_gene: TRBV2; CDR3aa: CASSELDSSQPQHF
j_gene: TRBJ1-1; v_gene: TRBV5-6; CDR3aa: CASSFSTGGTEAFF
j_gene: TRBJ1-2; v_gene: TRBV12-3/TRBV12-4; CDR3aa: CASSPRRARNYGYTF
j_gene: TRBJ1-3; v_gene: TRBV20-1; CDR3aa: CSARERGAPGNTIYF
j_gene: TRBJ1-5; v_gene: TRBV20-1; CDR3aa: CSALKGNRNQPQHF
j_gene: TRBJ1-5; v_gene: TRBV20-1; CDR3aa: CSARALSNQPQHF